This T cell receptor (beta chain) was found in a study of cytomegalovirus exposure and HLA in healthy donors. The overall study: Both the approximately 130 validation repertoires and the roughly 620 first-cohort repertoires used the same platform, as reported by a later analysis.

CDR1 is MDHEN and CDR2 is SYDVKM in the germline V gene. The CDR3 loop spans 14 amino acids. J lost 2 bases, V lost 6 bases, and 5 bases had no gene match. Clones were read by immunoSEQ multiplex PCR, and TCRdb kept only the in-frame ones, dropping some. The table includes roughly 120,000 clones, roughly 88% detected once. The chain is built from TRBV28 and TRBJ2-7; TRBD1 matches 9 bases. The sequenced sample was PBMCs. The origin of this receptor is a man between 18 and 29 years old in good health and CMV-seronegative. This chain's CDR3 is CASRGQGIAYEQYF. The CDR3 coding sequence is TGTGCCAGCAGAGGACAGGGGATAGCCTACGAGCAGTACTTC.